This entry is about one T cell receptor beta chain. The data derive from a study of vaccination and CD4 T cells after COVID-19. The CDR3 totals 11 residues. Trimming took off 3 bases at V and 0 bases at J, with 3 bases between the two ends. Germline V gives CDR1 DFQATT, CDR2 SNEGSKA (reference sequence). Time point given: late sampling 161 to 241 days after vaccination in a few convalescent patients. TCRdb itself ran the PCR reads through MiXCR, one entry per CDR3 protein. The table has just under 30,000 distinct CDR3 sequences, about 47% seen once. This chain connects TRBV20-1 to TRBJ2-7; D uncertain. The source material was CD4+ T cells from blood, sampled about 7 months after SARS-CoV-2 vaccination. The sequence came from a human donor who had recovered from COVID-19. This chain's CDR3 is CSARDSYEQYF. As DNA, the CDR3 is TGCAGTGCTAGGGACTCCTACGAGCAGTACTTC.